This passage covers 31 T cell receptor beta chains from one sample sequenced in a study of technical replicates of blood from a handful of donors. Some clones are missing from TCRdb's copy, which holds only in-frame ones; the method was immunoSEQ multiplex PCR. The profile shows tens of thousands of clones, roughly 98% of them singletons. The sample taken for sequencing was T cells isolated from PBMCs. Source of these receptors: a human donor in good health.

V and J are TRBV5-6 and TRBJ1-2; 12 bases map to TRBD1. The CDR3 covers 15 residues. Trimming cost V 6 bases and J 4 bases; bases outside gene matches: 7. CDR1 SGHDT and CDR2 YYEEEE come from the germline V gene. CDR3 sequence: CASTSAGQGAYGYTF. The CDR3 DNA reads as TGTGCCAGCACCTCGGCGGGACAGGGGGCCTATGGCTACACCTTC.

The rearrangement joins TRBV6-1 to TRBJ1-5; D is perhaps TRBD1 (5 bases). The CDR3 consists of 17 residues. The germline V and J ends were trimmed by 1 base and 5 bases, with 18 bases remaining between them. Germline values: CDR1 MNHNS, CDR2 SASEGT. In DNA form, the CDR3 reads TGTGCCAGCAGTGAAGGCCCCTGGAGGGGCAGTGATCAGCCCCAGCATTTT. Translation: CASSEGPWRGSDQPQHF.

CDR3 amino acids: CASSISAGFGNTIYF. CDR3 in DNA: TGTGCCAGTAGTATTTCGGCGGGGTTCGGAAACACCATATATTTT. The rearrangement uses TRBV19 and TRBJ1-3, with unresolved D. V gave up 3 bases and J gave up 4 bases, with 13 bases separating them. CDR3 size: 15 residues. The germline V gene has CDR1 LNHDA and CDR2 SQIVND (reference sequence).

V and J are TRBV7-9 and TRBJ1-1, with 8 bases matching TRBD1. This CDR3 contains 13 residues. The ends lost 7 bases at V and 6 bases at J; junction bases unmatched: 7. Germline V gene lookup returns CDR1 SEHNR and CDR2 FQNEAQ (reference sequence). CDR3 sequence reads: CASMLTGASEAFF. The CDR3, as DNA: TGTGCCAGCATGCTGACAGGGGCCTCTGAAGCTTTCTTT.

The V call is TRBV14, the J call TRBJ1-2; D is unresolved. The CDR3 extends over 16 amino acids. V was cut by 0 bases and J by 4 bases, with 15 bases left in between. Germline CDR1 and CDR2: SGHDN and FVKESK. CDR3 sequence: CASSQDPRVPPYGYTF. The CDR3 coding sequence is TGTGCCAGCAGCCAAGATCCGAGGGTACCCCCCTATGGCTACACCTTC.

This chain links TRBV2 with TRBJ1-1; D is possibly TRBD1 (5 bases). Germline V gene lookup returns CDR1 SNHLY and CDR2 FYNNEI. The V and J ends lost 8 bases and 5 bases respectively, with 12 bases between them. This CDR3 spans 12 amino acids. The CDR3 DNA is TGTGCCAGCTTATTACAGGAGACTGAAGCTTTCTTT. Translation gives CASLLQETEAFF. The full variable domain, rest sourced from reference TRBV2 and TRBJ1-1, is EPEVTQTPSHQVTQMGQEVILRCVPISNHLYFYWYRQILGQKVEFLVSFYNNEISEKSEIFDDQFSVERPDGSNFTLKIRSTKLEDSAMYFCASLLQETEAFFGQGTRLTVV.

The chain is built from TRBV6-5 and TRBJ2-6, with D possibly being TRBD2 (5 bases). Germline V gene lookup returns CDR1 MNHEY and CDR2 SVGAGI. The CDR3 extends over 15 amino acids. Trimming pared 2 bases from V and 0 bases from J, leaving 5 bases between. The DNA of the CDR3 is TGTGCCAGCAGTTACGCGGGCTCTGGGGCCAACGTCCTGACTTTC. Translation gives CASSYAGSGANVLTF.

The chain recombines TRBV10-3 with TRBJ1-2; D gene uncertain. Trimming removed 7 bases from V and 6 bases from J, with 15 bases in between. The germline CDR1 and CDR2 sequences are ENHRY and SYGVKD. The CDR3 has 13 amino acids. The CDR3 coding sequence is TGTGCCATCAAAGGCCCAGGTTTTGATGGCTACACCTTC. Encoded protein: CAIKGPGFDGYTF.

The chain uses TRBV15 and TRBJ1-3, with 8 bases fitting TRBD1. This CDR3 spans 17 amino acids. Trimming cost V 8 bases and J 0 bases; bases outside gene matches: 12. Germline V gene sequence: CDR1 LNHNV, CDR2 YYDKDF (reference sequence). CDR3 DNA: TGTGCCACCCGCCCCGGGACAGGACCCTCCTCTGGAAACACCATATATTTT. Its protein product is CATRPGTGPSSGNTIYF.

The rearrangement links TRBV30 to TRBJ1-2; TRBD1 matches 9 bases. CDR1 is GTSNPN, CDR2 SVGIG, per germline (reference sequence). The CDR3 consists of 16 residues. With V trimmed by 3 bases and J by 3 bases, 11 bases remained unmatched. This CDR3 is CAWSRQGVLVDYGYTF. CDR3 DNA sequence: TGTGCCTGGAGCCGACAGGGGGTCCTTGTTGACTATGGCTACACCTTC.

The CDR3 region is CASITQAGGDNEQFF. CDR3 nucleotide sequence: TGTGCCAGTATTACTCAGGCGGGCGGCGATAATGAGCAGTTCTTC. The gene calls are TRBV19 and TRBJ2-1; D perhaps matches TRBD2 (5 bases). V was pared by 7 bases and J by 7 bases, with 20 bases between. This CDR3 contains 15 residues. Germline V lookup: CDR1 LNHDA, CDR2 SQIVND (reference sequence).

The rearrangement joins TRBV10-3 to TRBJ1-1; D perhaps matches TRBD1 (5 bases). V was shortened by 7 bases and J by 3 bases, with 12 bases between the two germline ends. This CDR3 has 13 amino acids. Looked up from germline, CDR1 is ENHRY and CDR2 is SYGVKD. Written as DNA, the CDR3 is TGTGCCATCACTGGCAGGGTGGACACTGAAGCTTTCTTT. Translating it yields CAITGRVDTEAFF.

The chain combines TRBV5-8 with TRBJ1-2; no definite D call. CDR1 is SGHTS and CDR2 is YDEGEE in the germline V gene. V shed 0 bases and J shed 7 bases, with 13 bases lying between them. This CDR3 is built from 14 residues. The CDR3 loop is CASSLGLAGSGYTF. In DNA form, the CDR3 reads TGTGCCAGCAGCTTGGGTCTTGCGGGTTCTGGCTACACCTTC.

The chain uses TRBV19 and TRBJ1-5, with a weak D call TRBD1 (5 bases). V was cut by 5 bases and J by 4 bases, with 12 bases left in between. Germline V gene lookup returns CDR1 LNHDA and CDR2 SQIVND (reference sequence). The CDR3 covers 14 residues. The CDR3 DNA follows: TGTGCCAGTAGTCAAGGACACTCTAATCAGCCCCAGCATTTT. Protein sequence: CASSQGHSNQPQHF.

The chain links TRBV6-5 to TRBJ2-1; D ambiguous. V lost 4 bases and J lost 7, with 8 bases in between. Germline V lookup: CDR1 MNHEY, CDR2 SVGAGI. The CDR3 contains 12 residues. The CDR3 DNA reads TGTGCCAGCAGTTCGCGCTTGAATGAGCAGTTCTTC. Encoded protein: CASSSRLNEQFF.

The chain carries TRBV12-5 and TRBJ1-1; D remains unclear. This CDR3 has 15 amino acids. Germline-derived CDR1 and CDR2 are LGHNT and FRNRAP. Trimming stripped 6 bases from V and 0 bases from J, with 14 bases between. CDR3 amino acids: CASGMGSSVNTEAFF. Here the CDR3 DNA reads TGTGCTAGTGGAATGGGGAGCTCGGTGAACACTGAAGCTTTCTTT.

The J gene is TRBJ2-1, the V gene TRBV28; the match to TRBD2 covers 9 bases. This CDR3 has 15 residues. Per germline, CDR1 MDHEN and CDR2 SYDVKM. The CDR3 DNA reads as TGTGCAGCACCCCAGACTAGCGGTGCCTACAATGAGCAGTTCTTC. Translation: CAAPQTSGAYNEQFF.

V is TRBV7-8 and J is TRBJ2-1; 11 bases line up with TRBD2. This CDR3 is 15 amino acids long. Trimming at V came to 3 bases and at J to 8 bases, leaving 6 bases not matched to a gene. Germline lookup yields CDR1 SGHVS and CDR2 FQNEAQ. The CDR3 coding sequence is TGTGCCAGCAGCTTGGGTGGACTAGCGGGTGATGAGCAGTTCTTC. It encodes CASSLGGLAGDEQFF.

This chain uses TRBV15 with TRBJ1-5; D gene ambiguous. The length of the CDR3 is 16 residues. The germline V gene encodes CDR1 LNHNV and CDR2 YYDKDF (reference sequence). V was cut by 0 bases and J by 5 bases, with 14 bases left in between. The CDR3 region is CATSRDSPLGYQPQHF. CDR3 sequence (DNA): TGTGCCACCAGCAGAGATAGCCCTTTAGGATATCAGCCCCAGCATTTT.

The rearrangement links TRBV4-1 to TRBJ2-3, with 9 bases identical to TRBD2. This CDR3 region has 17 residues. From germline, CDR1 is MGHRA and CDR2 YSYEKL. Losses at the gene ends were 1 base for V and 3 bases for J; bases not matched to a gene: 8. This chain's CDR3 is CASSQVVRLAGTDTQYF. The CDR3 nucleotides read TGCGCCAGCAGCCAAGTTGTTCGCCTAGCGGGAACAGATACGCAGTATTTT.

The V gene is TRBV19, the J gene TRBJ1-1, with D possibly TRBD1 on 6 matching bases. Trimming cost V 3 bases and J 5 bases, with 19 bases left between them. Germline V CDR1 and CDR2: LNHDA, SQIVND (reference sequence). This CDR3 is 16 amino acids long. The CDR3 loop is CASSIPPRQENTEAFF. Here the CDR3 DNA reads TGTGCCAGTAGTATTCCTCCCCGACAGGAGAATACTGAAGCTTTCTTT.

This chain joins TRBV5-1 and TRBJ2-7; TRBD1 agrees at 9 bases. Germline assignment: CDR1 SGHRS and CDR2 YFSETQ. CDR3 size: 15 residues. The V gene end was trimmed by 4 bases and the J gene end by 2 bases; junction bases not matched to a gene: 7. The CDR3 region has the DNA TGCGCCAGCAGCCCAGGACAGGGGATTGCCTACGAGCAGTACTTC. This gives the protein CASSPGQGIAYEQYF.

This clone was seen once. V is TRBV29-1 and J is TRBJ1-1, with 9 bases aligning to TRBD1. The CDR3 spans 13 residues. The germline CDR1 and CDR2 sequences are SQVTM and ANQGSEA. The V and J ends lost 5 bases and 4 bases, in that order; junction bases with no gene match: 5. CDR3 in DNA: TGCAGCGTTAGACAGGGGGTGGGCACTGAAGCTTTCTTT. Translation: CSVRQGVGTEAFF. Supplemented by reference TRBV29-1 and TRBJ1-1, the full variable domain reads SAVISQKPSRDICQRGTSLTIQCQVDSQVTMMFWYRQQPGQSLTLIATANQGSEATYESGFVIDKFPISRPNLTFSTLTVSNMSPEDSSIYLCSVRQGVGTEAFFGQGTRLTVV.

This chain uses TRBV30 with TRBJ1-6; D is unresolved. The length of the CDR3 is 12 residues. The germline CDR1 and CDR2 sequences are GTSNPN and SVGIG (reference sequence). V was pared by 0 bases and J by 13 bases, with 10 bases between. The CDR3 DNA is TGTGCCTGGAGTGTACAGCTTTTCCCCCTCCACTTT. This encodes CAWSVQLFPLHF.

V and J are TRBV30 and TRBJ1-6; 9 nucleotides line up with TRBD1. The junction had 6 bases not matched to a gene; V was cut back by 4 bases and J by 11 bases. Germline CDR1 is GTSNPN and CDR2 is SVGIG (reference sequence). The CDR3 has 13 amino acids. The chain's CDR3 is CAWTGTGTPPLHF. The CDR3 bases are TGTGCCTGGACCGGGACAGGGACGCCACCCCTCCACTTT. The whole variable domain, remainder taken from reference TRBV30 and TRBJ1-6, is SQTIHQWPATLVQPVGSPLSLECTVEGTSNPNLYWYRQAAGRGLQLLFYSVGIGQISSEVPQNLSASRPQDRQFILSSKKLLLSDSGFYLCAWTGTGTPPLHFGNGTRLTVT.

This clone appeared once. The V call is TRBV11-3, the J call TRBJ2-1; D perhaps matches TRBD1 (6 bases). The V gene's germline CDR1 is SGHNT and CDR2 YENEEA. V was cut by 2 bases and J by 0 bases, with 23 bases left in between. This CDR3 comprises 20 residues. The CDR3: CASSLKPLGHSLFSYNEQFF. As DNA, the CDR3 is TGTGCCAGCAGCTTAAAACCCTTGGGACACTCTCTCTTCTCCTACAATGAGCAGTTCTTC.

This chain joins TRBV7-6 and TRBJ2-5; no definite D call. Germline V gives CDR1 SGHVS, CDR2 FNYEAQ. This CDR3 has 15 amino acids. The V gene lost 0 bases and the J gene lost 1 base, with 9 bases spanning the gap. CDR3 sequence (DNA): TGTGCCAGCAGCTTAGCCGGTCGCACCCAAGAGACCCAGTACTTC. This codes for CASSLAGRTQETQYF.

The table lists this clone with a few counts. The J gene is TRBJ2-7, the V gene TRBV5-1; 8 nucleotides match TRBD1. Germline assignment: CDR1 SGHRS and CDR2 YFSETQ. V was clipped by 4 bases and J by 4 bases; unmatched bases: 7. This CDR3 has 14 amino acids. CDR3 protein: CASSPQGASYEQYF. As DNA, the CDR3 is TGCGCCAGCAGCCCCCAGGGGGCTTCGTACGAGCAGTACTTC.

This chain links TRBV6-5 with TRBJ1-1; no clear D. The V gene lost 2 bases and the J gene lost 5 bases, with 12 bases spanning the gap. Per germline, CDR1 MNHEY and CDR2 SVGAGI. The CDR3 consists of 14 residues. CDR3 in DNA: TGTGCCAGCAGTTACAGGTACTCTAGGACTGAAGCTTTCTTT. Translation: CASSYRYSRTEAFF.

The rearrangement uses TRBV7-9 and TRBJ2-2; 7 nucleotides line up with TRBD1. The V gene end was trimmed by 4 bases and the J gene end by 6 bases; junction bases not matched to a gene: 11. The germline CDR1 and CDR2 sequences are SEHNR and FQNEAQ (reference sequence). The CDR3 is 16 amino acids. Here the CDR3 reads CASSYHARGQAGELFF. DNA of the CDR3: TGTGCCAGCAGCTATCATGCGAGGGGGCAGGCCGGGGAGCTGTTTTTT.

This chain uses TRBV10-3 with TRBJ1-5; D gene uncertain. CDR1 and CDR2 (germline): ENHRY, SYGVKD. With 0 bases removed from V and 7 bases from J, the gap between germline ends came to 10 bases. The CDR3 runs to 14 residues. Written as DNA, the CDR3 is TGTGCCATCAGTGAGTCGGCGGGTTACCAGCCCCAGCATTTT. As protein: CAISESAGYQPQHF.